The 5 T cell receptor beta chains presented below share a single source sample, sequenced in a study of T cell changes during pregnancy in multiple sclerosis. Produced via immunoSEQ multiplex PCR; TCRdb's table is partial and in-frame only. The data hold some 94,000 clones, with more than 85% observed a single time. Sample: peripheral blood, taken in the first trimester of pregnancy. The receptors originated from a female donor in good health, enrolled as a control in a pregnancy study.

A single count supports this clone. V is TRBV5-4 and J is TRBJ2-7; 7 bases are shared with TRBD2. Germline CDR1 and CDR2: SGHNT and YYREEE (reference sequence). This CDR3 spans 15 amino acids. V dropped 7 bases and J dropped 2; count of bases not matched to a gene: 12. The chain's CDR3 is CASRGTNRVTYEQYF. As DNA, the CDR3 is TGTGCCAGCCGCGGGACTAATCGAGTCACCTACGAGCAGTACTTC. Combining the CDR3 with reference TRBV5-4 and TRBJ2-7 gives the whole variable domain ETGVTQSPTHLIKTRGQQVTLRCSSQSGHNTVSWYQQALGQGPQFIFQYYREEENGRGNFPPRFSGLQFPNYSSELNVNALELDDSALYLCASRGTNRVTYEQYFGPGTRLTVT.

The genes are TRBV5-4 and TRBJ2-3; D is unresolved. Trimming took off 4 bases at V and 2 bases at J, with 20 bases between the two ends. Germline CDR1 SGHNT, CDR2 YYREEE (reference sequence). The CDR3 runs to 17 residues. This chain's CDR3 is CASSPVNVLLNTDTQYF. The CDR3, as DNA: TGTGCCAGCAGCCCAGTAAACGTCCTCCTCAACACAGATACGCAGTATTTT.

The chain recombines TRBV18 with TRBJ1-5; 8 positions match TRBD1. The CDR3 runs to 15 residues. Germline CDR1 is KGHSH and CDR2 is LQKENI. With 4 bases clipped from V and 5 bases from J, the junction kept 7 bases outside the gene matches. CDR3 bases: TGTGCCAGCTCACTCGAGACAGGGGCCTATCAGCCCCAGCATTTT. Its protein is CASSLETGAYQPQHF.

The chain joins TRBV7-6 to TRBJ1-4, with a weak D call TRBD1 (6 bases). The length of the CDR3 is 14 residues. Trimming removed 5 bases from V and 6 bases from J, with 13 bases in between. Germline CDR1 and CDR2: SGHVS and FNYEAQ. CDR3 residues: CASSPGALYEKLFF. The CDR3 DNA sequence: TGTGCCAGCAGCCCAGGGGCCCTCTATGAAAAACTGTTTTTT.

The rearrangement joins TRBV6-1 to TRBJ2-7, with 8 bases lining up with TRBD2. This CDR3 is 13 amino acids long. After removal of 7 bases from V and 4 bases from J, the junction contained 6 bases not matched to a gene. Germline V gene sequence: CDR1 MNHNS, CDR2 SASEGT. The CDR3 bases are TGTGCCAGCATTCCGACTAGCGCTTACGAGCAGTACTTC. Residues: CASIPTSAYEQYF.